The 21 T cell receptor beta chains below were found in one sample sequenced in a study of prognosis after radiotherapy for stage I lung cancer. From genomic DNA, TCR beta CDR3 was amplified by two-round multiplex PCR. The first round of PCR was done with primers that matched each TRBV and TRBJ gene. TCRdb re-derived calls from the multiplex PCR reads in MiXCR, one entry per CDR3 protein. The sample has about 25,000 distinct CDR3 sequences, under 40% seen once. The specimen comprised PBMCs, sampled before or after stereotactic body radiation therapy (not recorded which). The receptors derive from a donor over 45 with non-small cell lung cancer.

This clonotype was picked up a small number of times. The rearrangement joins TRBV5-4 to TRBJ1-2, with 10 bases lining up with TRBD1. CDR3 length equals 16 residues. V was pared by 4 bases and J by 0 bases, with 6 bases of the junction left unmatched. Germline V gives CDR1 SGHNT, CDR2 YYREEE (reference sequence). CDR3 DNA: TGTGCCAGCAGCAACGACAGGGGGCAGGCTAACTATGGCTACACCTTC. It encodes CASSNDRGQANYGYTF.

About this clonotype itself: This probably arose from a read error, given a far larger clone one base away. V gene TRBV4-3 combines with J gene TRBJ1-1, with a tentative D call TRBD1 (5 bases). The J call may be wrong; the DNA end is better matched by TRBJ1-6. Germline loops: CDR1 LGHNA, CDR2 YSLEER. CDR3 length equals 14 residues. The CDR3 spells CASSYRFIRSPLHF. In DNA form, the CDR3 reads TGCGCCAGCAGTTACAGGTTCATACGGTCACCCCTCCACTTT.

This chain uses TRBV6-4 with TRBJ2-6, with TRBD1 matching 8 bases. This CDR3 comprises 16 residues. CDR1 MRHNA and CDR2 SNTAGT come from the germline V gene. Losses at the gene ends were 4 bases for V and 3 bases for J; bases not matched to a gene: 5. The CDR3 is CASSAETGDGANVLTF. In nucleotides, the CDR3 is TGTGCCAGCAGTGCCGAGACAGGGGATGGGGCCAACGTCCTGACTTTC.

This clonotype was recorded many times. This sequence joins TRBV5-5 and TRBJ2-2; D is ambiguous. This CDR3 has 15 amino acids. Trimming removed 4 bases at V and 1 base at J, with 11 bases between. Germline V gene data show CDR1 as SGHKS and CDR2 as YYEKEE (reference sequence). Written as DNA, the CDR3 is TGTGCCAGCAGCGTCTGGCGGATGAACACCGGGGAGCTGTTTTTT. Translating it yields CASSVWRMNTGELFF.

This clonotype was recorded many times. The DNA for the CDR3 is TGTGCCAGCTCGGTTTCATACGAGCAGTACTTC. This gives the protein CASSVSYEQYF. The chain is built from TRBV12-3 or TRBV12-4 and TRBJ2-7; D not certain. V was cut by 8 bases and J by 4 bases, with 9 bases left in between. This CDR3 contains 11 residues.

J is TRBJ2-7 and V is TRBV20-1, with 7 nucleotides matching TRBD1. This CDR3 is 14 amino acids long. Germline lookup yields CDR1 DFQATT and CDR2 SNEGSKA (reference sequence). Germline trimming cut 2 bases from V and 2 bases from J; bases unmatched to any gene: 6. CDR3 region: CSARRQGRTYEQYF. In DNA form, the CDR3 reads TGCAGTGCTAGAAGACAGGGAAGGACCTACGAGCAGTACTTC.

This clonotype was seen repeatedly, ten times or more. The chain carries TRBV5-4 and TRBJ1-2; 7 bases line up with TRBD1. The CDR3 contains 15 residues. Germline V gives CDR1 SGHNT, CDR2 YYREEE (reference sequence). V was clipped by 4 bases and J by 4 bases; unmatched bases: 10. The CDR3 nucleotides read TGTGCCAGCAGCAAGGGGACAGCGCTGAGCTATGGCTACACCTTC. Its protein product is CASSKGTALSYGYTF. Based on the CDR3 plus reference TRBV5-4 and TRBJ1-2, the full variable domain is ETGVTQSPTHLIKTRGQQVTLRCSSQSGHNTVSWYQQALGQGPQFIFQYYREEENGRGNFPPRFSGLQFPNYSSELNVNALELDDSALYLCASSKGTALSYGYTFGSGTRLTVV.

The chain couples TRBV5-1 to TRBJ2-1; 9 bases align to TRBD2. This CDR3 is 18 amino acids long. Germline values: CDR1 SGHRS, CDR2 YFSETQ. Trimming at V came to 0 bases and at J to 0 bases, leaving 7 bases not matched to a gene. CDR3 nucleotides: TGCGCCAGCAGCTTGGGACTAGCGGCTTCCAGCTCCTACAATGAGCAGTTCTTC. Translation gives CASSLGLAASSSYNEQFF.

This clonotype was counted at least ten times. The chain has TRBV5-1 and TRBJ1-5; 10 bases fit TRBD1. The CDR3 runs to 15 residues. J was trimmed by 4 bases and V by 1 base; bases with no gene match: 2. Per the germline V gene, CDR1 is SGHRS and CDR2 is YFSETQ. CDR3 amino acids: CASSLPGQGNQPQHF. The CDR3, as DNA: TGCGCCAGCAGCTTGCCGGGACAGGGGAATCAGCCCCAGCATTTT.

This clonotype was detected ten times or more. CDR3 DNA: TGCGCCAGCAGCTTGGCGACCGGGGCTGGGGCCAACGTCCTGACTTTC. Residues: CASSLATGAGANVLTF. The chain carries TRBV5-1 and TRBJ2-6, with D possibly matching TRBD2 (5 bases). V lost 0 bases and J 2 bases, leaving 9 bases between the germline ends. Per germline, CDR1 SGHRS and CDR2 YFSETQ. The CDR3 loop spans 16 amino acids.

The V call is TRBV6-2 or TRBV6-3, the J call TRBJ2-7; 12 nucleotides match TRBD2. This CDR3 contains 17 residues. Trimming removed 7 bases from V and 0 bases from J; junction bases left unmatched: 10. Germline V gene data show CDR1 as MNHEY and CDR2 as SVGEGT. The CDR3 loop is CASTHTSGGTSSYEQYF. In nucleotides, the CDR3 is TGTGCCAGCACCCACACTAGCGGGGGGACCAGCTCCTACGAGCAGTACTTC.

The sample holds one count of this clonotype. The genes are TRBV11-2 and TRBJ2-7, with D possibly matching TRBD2 (7 bases). Per germline, CDR1 SGHAT and CDR2 FQNNGV. This CDR3 is built from 15 residues. Trimming took off 0 bases at V and 10 bases at J, with 19 bases between the two ends. The CDR3 spells CASSLERGHSYYQYF. CDR3 in DNA: TGTGCCAGCAGCTTAGAGCGGGGGCACTCCTACTATCAGTACTTC.

This clonotype has a handful of counts. With a much larger clone just one base away, this may be a read error. The chain carries TRBV7-9 and TRBJ2-7; TRBD2 is a possible D gene (5 bases). The CDR3 runs 18 residues. Germline CDR1 reads SEHNR; CDR2 reads FQNEAQ (reference sequence). The V end lost 5 bases, the J end lost 2 bases, and 25 bases lay between the germline ends. The CDR3 loop reads CASSPNSVIHPNPYEQYF. CDR3 DNA sequence: TGTGCCAGCAGCCCTAATAGCGTGATACACCCCAACCCCTACGAGCAGTACTTC.

By share, this clonotype counts as medium-sized. The V and J genes are TRBV12-3 or TRBV12-4 and TRBJ1-6; TRBD1 is a possible D gene (6 bases). There are 15 residues in the CDR3. The V end lost 2 bases, the J end lost 7 bases, and 12 bases lay between the germline ends. The CDR3, as DNA: TGTGCCAGCAGTTTAAACAGGGACCTCAATTCACCCCTCCACTTT. This sequence encodes CASSLNRDLNSPLHF.

The chain joins TRBV28 to TRBJ1-3; D unresolved. The V gene's germline CDR1 is MDHEN and CDR2 SYDVKM. With 6 bases removed from V and 0 bases from J, the gap between germline ends came to 6 bases. The CDR3 runs 13 residues. CDR3 nucleotide sequence: TGTGCCAGCAGCCTCCTCTCTGGAAACACCATATATTTT. Its translation is CASSLLSGNTIYF.

A note on this clonotype: A read error may be the cause here, since a much bigger clone is one base away. The V call is TRBV18, the J call TRBJ2-3; TRBD1 is a possible D gene (6 bases). The CDR3 is 14 amino acids. The germline V gene encodes CDR1 KGHSH and CDR2 LQKENI. This chain's CDR3 is CASSLLQGSDTRYF. In nucleotides, the CDR3 is TGTGCCAGCTCACTCTTACAGGGATCAGATACGCGGTATTTT.

The table lists this clonotype with many counts. This chain connects TRBV30 to TRBJ2-6; D may correspond to TRBD1 or TRBD2 (5 bases each). V was cut by 8 bases and J by 1 base, with 12 bases left in between. Per the germline V gene, CDR1 is GTSNPN and CDR2 is SVGIG (reference sequence). The CDR3 has 14 amino acids. In DNA form, the CDR3 reads TGTGCCGGGATGGGGGTTTCTGGGGCCAACGTCCTGACTTTC. Translation: CAGMGVSGANVLTF.

Ten or more counts support this clonotype. The chain is built from TRBV7-3 and TRBJ1-5; D ambiguous. The CDR3 is 13 amino acids. V shed 5 bases and J shed 5 bases, with 10 bases lying between them. Germline V gene lookup returns CDR1 SGHTA and CDR2 FQGTGA. The CDR3 is CASSKEPDQPQHF. The CDR3 DNA sequence: TGTGCCAGCAGCAAGGAACCAGATCAGCCCCAGCATTTT. The full variable domain, its missing parts supplied by reference TRBV7-3 and TRBJ1-5, is GAGVSQTPSNKVTEKGKYVELRCDPISGHTALYWYRQSLGQGPEFLIYFQGTGAADDSGLPNDRFFAVRPEGSVSTLKIQRTERGDSAVYLCASSKEPDQPQHFGDGTRLSIL.

This clonotype was seen repeatedly, ten times or more. The chain joins TRBV15 to TRBJ1-2; D not resolved. Per germline, CDR1 LNHNV and CDR2 YYDKDF (reference sequence). The V gene lost 0 bases and the J gene lost 8 bases, with 16 bases spanning the gap. There are 15 residues in the CDR3. CDR3 DNA: TGTGCCACCAGCAGAGATCGGCACCGGGAGAACGGCTACACCTTC. Translation gives CATSRDRHRENGYTF.

This chain joins TRBV6-2 or TRBV6-3 and TRBJ2-7; TRBD1 agrees at 8 bases. The CDR3 runs to 15 residues. The trim removed 6 bases at V and 1 base at J, leaving 8 bases unmatched. Germline loops: CDR1 MNHEY, CDR2 SVGEGT. The CDR3 DNA follows: TGTGCCAGCAGGGACAGGGTTCCAAATTCCTACGAGCAGTACTTC. Translation gives CASRDRVPNSYEQYF.

To note about this clonotype: This may be a read error, as it is one base from a much larger clone. The gene calls are TRBV5-1 and TRBJ2-5; TRBD2 matches at 9 bases. This CDR3 comprises 15 residues. V was clipped by 4 bases and J by 5 bases; unmatched bases: 9. The germline CDR1 and CDR2 sequences are SGHRS and YFSETQ. The CDR3 reads CASSAGGVSQETQYF. CDR3 sequence (DNA): TGCGCCAGCAGCGCGGGGGGGGTGAGCCAGGAGACCCAGTACTTC.